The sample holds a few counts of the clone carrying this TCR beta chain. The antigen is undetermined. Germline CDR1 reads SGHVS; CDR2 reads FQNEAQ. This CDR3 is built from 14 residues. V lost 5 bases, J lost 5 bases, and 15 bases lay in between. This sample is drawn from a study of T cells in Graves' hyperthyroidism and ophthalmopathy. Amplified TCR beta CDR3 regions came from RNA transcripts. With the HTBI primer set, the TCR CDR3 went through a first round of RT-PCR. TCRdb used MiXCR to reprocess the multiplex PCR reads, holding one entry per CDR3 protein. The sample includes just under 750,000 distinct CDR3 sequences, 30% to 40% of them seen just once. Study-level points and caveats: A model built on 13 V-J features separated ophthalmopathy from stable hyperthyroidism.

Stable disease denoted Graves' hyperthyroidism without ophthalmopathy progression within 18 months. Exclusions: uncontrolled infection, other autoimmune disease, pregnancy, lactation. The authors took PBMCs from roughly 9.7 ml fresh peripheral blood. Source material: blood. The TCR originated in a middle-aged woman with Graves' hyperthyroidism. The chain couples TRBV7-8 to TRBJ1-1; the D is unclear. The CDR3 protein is CASSPIGVGTEAFF. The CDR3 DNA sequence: TGTGCCAGCAGCCCCATCGGGGTCGGAACTGAAGCTTTCTTT.